Below, 18 T cell receptor beta chains from the same sample are listed, as sequenced in a study of blood T cell repertoires in COVID-19. Libraries were prepared by immunoSEQ multiplex PCR; TCRdb keeps only in-frame clonotypes and omits some of them. The table shows fewer than 200,000 clones, with about 85% occurring only once. The specimen sequenced was peripheral blood. Every receptor here comes from a man aged 55 to 70 with acute or convalescent COVID-19.

The V gene is TRBV3-1 (or the pseudogene TRBV3-2), the J gene TRBJ2-2; 10 bases match TRBD1. Germline V gene sequence: CDR1 LGHDT, CDR2 YNNKEL (reference sequence). The junction had 8 bases not matched to a gene; V was cut back by 4 bases and J by 6 bases. The CDR3 consists of 16 residues. The CDR3: CASSLRTGGISGELFF. CDR3 in DNA: TGTGCCAGCAGCCTCCGGACAGGGGGGATTTCCGGGGAGCTGTTTTTT.

This clone has just a few counts. The gene calls are TRBV6-5 and TRBJ2-3; possibly TRBD1 for D (5 bases). V shed 2 bases and J shed 9 bases, with 21 bases lying between them. CDR1 is MNHEY and CDR2 is SVGAGI in the germline V gene. The CDR3 is 16 residues long. The CDR3 DNA reads TGTGCCAGCAGTTACGGCACAGGTGGGGCGGTAGACACGCAGTATTTT. The encoded protein is CASSYGTGGAVDTQYF.

J is TRBJ2-1 and V is TRBV11-2; D gene uncertain. Germline values: CDR1 SGHAT, CDR2 FQNNGV. The CDR3 has 11 residues. Trimming took 4 bases from V and 5 from J, leaving 3 bases between them. CDR3: CASSSNNEQFF. CDR3 in DNA: TGTGCCAGCAGCTCTAACAATGAGCAGTTCTTC.

The chain is built from TRBV24-1 and TRBJ1-5; 9 positions match TRBD1. CDR1 is KGHDR, CDR2 SFDVKD, per germline. V was clipped by 4 bases and J by 2 bases; unmatched bases: 5. There are 16 residues in the CDR3. Here the CDR3 DNA reads TGTGCCACCAGTGACCCGAGGACAGGGGGCAATCAGCCCCAGCATTTT. Translated, it gives CATSDPRTGGNQPQHF.

The rearrangement joins TRBV5-6 to TRBJ1-1; D not certain. Trimming removed 4 bases at V and 2 bases at J, with 12 bases between. The CDR3 sequence is 14 residues long. Germline CDR1 SGHDT, CDR2 YYEEEE. In nucleotides, the CDR3 is TGTGCCAGCAGCCCCCGAGGGATCAACACTGAAGCTTTCTTT. Its translation: CASSPRGINTEAFF. Based on the CDR3 plus reference TRBV5-6 and TRBJ1-1, the full variable domain is DAGVTQSPTHLIKTRGQQVTLRCSPKSGHDTVSWYQQALGQGPQFIFQYYEEEERQRGNFPDRFSGHQFPNYSSELNVNALLLGDSALYLCASSPRGINTEAFFGQGTRLTVV.

The rearrangement links TRBV9 to TRBJ1-2; TRBD1 matches 7 bases. CDR1 and CDR2 from the germline V gene are SGDLS and YYNGEE. J gave up 4 bases and V 2 bases, and 8 bases lay outside the gene matches. The CDR3 totals 15 residues. DNA of the CDR3: TGTGCCAGCAGCGTCCGGACAGGCCCGGCCTATGGCTACACCTTC. This sequence encodes CASSVRTGPAYGYTF.

This sequence joins TRBV2 and TRBJ2-7, with D possibly TRBD2 on 5 matching bases. Germline CDR1 is SNHLY and CDR2 is FYNNEI. This CDR3 has 12 residues. V was pared by 4 bases and J by 12 bases, with 16 bases between. This CDR3 reads CASSVRSRALYV. The DNA for the CDR3 is TGTGCCAGCAGTGTTCGGTCGAGGGCCCTGTACGTC.

The J gene is TRBJ1-1, the V gene TRBV25-1; 8 nucleotides align to TRBD1. The CDR3 loop spans 12 amino acids. From germline, CDR1 is MGHDK and CDR2 SYGVNS. V shed 6 bases and J 10 bases; nucleotides not matched to a gene: 7. The CDR3 reads CASSTETGAAFF. The CDR3, as DNA: TGTGCCAGCAGCACGGAGACAGGGGCAGCTTTCTTT.

This chain connects TRBV18 to TRBJ1-1; D remains unclear. This CDR3 is 16 amino acids long. Germline-derived CDR1 and CDR2 are KGHSH and LQKENI. With 0 bases removed from V and 0 bases from J, the gap between germline ends came to 11 bases. This CDR3 reads CASSPPEQLMNTEAFF. The CDR3 nucleotides are TGTGCCAGCTCACCACCGGAACAGCTAATGAACACTGAAGCTTTCTTT.

The chain carries TRBV5-1 and TRBJ1-5; 8 nucleotides line up with TRBD1. This CDR3 has 16 residues. Trimming took 0 bases from V and 0 from J; bases not matched to a gene: 2. The germline V gene encodes CDR1 SGHRS and CDR2 YFSETQ. The CDR3 is CASSLGDRNSNQPQHF. Written as DNA, the CDR3 is TGCGCCAGCAGCTTGGGGGACAGGAATAGCAATCAGCCCCAGCATTTT.

The gene calls are TRBV9 and TRBJ1-2; weak D call: TRBD1 (5 bases). The CDR3 covers 16 residues. V dropped 4 bases and J dropped 7 bases, with 23 bases sitting between them. CDR1 is SGDLS and CDR2 is YYNGEE in the germline V gene. The chain's CDR3 is CASSPEGRPGEAGYTF. The CDR3, as DNA: TGTGCCAGCAGCCCGGAGGGGAGGCCCGGGGAAGCTGGCTACACCTTC.

The chain joins TRBV5-6 to TRBJ2-7, with 7 bases lining up with TRBD1. This CDR3 is built from 13 residues. V was pared by 4 bases and J by 5 bases, with 6 bases of the junction left unmatched. Per germline, CDR1 SGHDT and CDR2 YYEEEE. CDR3 DNA sequence: TGTGCCAGCAGCCGACAGGGCTTGGACGAGCAGTACTTC. The encoded protein is CASSRQGLDEQYF.

The genes are TRBV2 and TRBJ1-6, with D perhaps TRBD1 (5 bases). V was pared by 4 bases and J by 7 bases, with 17 bases between. Germline-derived CDR1 and CDR2 are SNHLY and FYNNEI. CDR3 length equals 16 residues. CDR3 nucleotides: TGTGCCAGCAGTGTATCGAATCAGGGTAACAATTCACCCCTCCACTTT. It translates to CASSVSNQGNNSPLHF.

The V call is TRBV19, the J call TRBJ1-5; 7 bases are a match to TRBD1. V lost 5 bases and J lost 4; bases outside the gene matches: 8. CDR1 and CDR2 (germline): LNHDA, SQIVND (reference sequence). The CDR3 loop spans 15 amino acids. The CDR3 bases are TGTGCCAGTAGTTCGAGACAGGGAGTAAATCAGCCCCAGCATTTT. It translates to CASSSRQGVNQPQHF.

The rearrangement joins TRBV5-1 to TRBJ1-2; 7 nucleotides match TRBD1. CDR3 size: 15 residues. Unmatched junction bases numbered 10, after V lost 4 bases and J lost 4 bases. CDR1 SGHRS and CDR2 YFSETQ come from the germline V gene. Here the CDR3 DNA reads TGCGCCAGCAGCGGGGCACAGGGGCCGCTCTATGGCTACACCTTC. Its translation is CASSGAQGPLYGYTF.

The genes are TRBV27 and TRBJ1-2, with 7 bases fitting TRBD1. CDR3 length equals 13 residues. The ends lost 5 bases at V and 5 bases at J; junction bases unmatched: 5. The germline CDR1 and CDR2 sequences are MNHEY and SMNVEV (reference sequence). CDR3 loop: CASSHRGGYGYTF. Here the CDR3 DNA reads TGTGCCAGCAGTCACAGGGGTGGGTATGGCTACACCTTC.

This clone was counted a few times. The rearrangement joins TRBV3-1 (or the pseudogene TRBV3-2) to TRBJ1-4; TRBD1 matches 7 bases. Germline trimming cut 3 bases from V and 0 bases from J; bases unmatched to any gene: 7. The germline CDR1 and CDR2 sequences are LGHDT and YNNKEL (reference sequence). CDR3 length: 17 amino acids. CDR3 residues: CASSHRDRTSTNEKLFF. The CDR3 DNA reads TGTGCCAGCAGCCACCGGGACAGAACTTCAACTAATGAAAAACTGTTTTTT.

The rearrangement uses TRBV9 and TRBJ2-7; possible D gene TRBD1, 6 bases. CDR1 is SGDLS, CDR2 YYNGEE, per germline. V lost 4 bases and J lost 7, with 21 bases in between. The CDR3 has 15 amino acids. CDR3 coding DNA: TGTGCCAGCAGCTCCCGGTCAGGGGCCTCGGGAGAGCAGTACTTC. Translation gives CASSSRSGASGEQYF.